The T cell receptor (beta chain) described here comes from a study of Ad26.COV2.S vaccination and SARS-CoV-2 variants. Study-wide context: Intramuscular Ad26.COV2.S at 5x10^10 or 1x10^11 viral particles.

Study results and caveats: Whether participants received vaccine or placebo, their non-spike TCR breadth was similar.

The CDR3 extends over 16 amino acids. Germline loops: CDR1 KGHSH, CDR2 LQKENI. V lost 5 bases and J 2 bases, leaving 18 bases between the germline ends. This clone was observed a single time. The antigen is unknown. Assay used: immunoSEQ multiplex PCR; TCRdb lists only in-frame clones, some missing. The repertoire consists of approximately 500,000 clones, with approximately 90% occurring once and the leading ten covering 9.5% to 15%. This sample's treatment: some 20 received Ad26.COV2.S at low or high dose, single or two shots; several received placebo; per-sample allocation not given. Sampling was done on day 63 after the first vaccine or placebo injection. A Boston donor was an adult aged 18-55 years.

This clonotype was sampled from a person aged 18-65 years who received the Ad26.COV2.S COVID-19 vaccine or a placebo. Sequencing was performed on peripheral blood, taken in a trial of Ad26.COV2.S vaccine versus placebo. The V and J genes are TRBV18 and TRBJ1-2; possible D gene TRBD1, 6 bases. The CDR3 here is CASSRTQGLENYGYTF. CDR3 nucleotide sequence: TGTGCCAGCTCAAGGACACAGGGCTTAGAAAACTATGGCTACACCTTC.